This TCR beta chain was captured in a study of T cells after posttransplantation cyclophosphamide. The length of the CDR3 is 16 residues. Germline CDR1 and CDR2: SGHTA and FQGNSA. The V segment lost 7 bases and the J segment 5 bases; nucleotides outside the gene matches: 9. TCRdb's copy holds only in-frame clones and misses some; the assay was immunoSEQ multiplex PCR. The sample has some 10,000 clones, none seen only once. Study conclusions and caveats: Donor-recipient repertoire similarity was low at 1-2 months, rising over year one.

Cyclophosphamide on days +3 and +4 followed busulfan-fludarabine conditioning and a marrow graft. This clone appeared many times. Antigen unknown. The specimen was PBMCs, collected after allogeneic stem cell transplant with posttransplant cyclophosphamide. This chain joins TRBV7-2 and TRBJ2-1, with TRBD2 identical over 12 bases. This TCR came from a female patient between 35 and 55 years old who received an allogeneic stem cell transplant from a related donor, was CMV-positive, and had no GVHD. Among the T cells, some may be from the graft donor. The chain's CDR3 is CASTTGGLAGDNEQFF. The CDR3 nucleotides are TGTGCCAGCACCACCGGGGGACTAGCGGGTGACAATGAGCAGTTCTTC.